This T cell receptor (beta chain) was found in a study of blood T cell repertoires in COVID-19. Individuals drawn from under 30 US areas were about 18 to 90 years old. Cohort 3 recovery required two negative PCRs, clearance, or symptom resolution. Generated by immunoSEQ multiplex PCR, the TCRdb table keeps only in-frame clones and is missing some. In the table there are 270,000 or so clones, 86% of which are singletons. Trimming shortened V by 0 bases and J by 2 bases, and 10 bases separated the two germline ends. The CDR3 is 14 residues long. Germline values: CDR1 SQVTM, CDR2 ANQGSEA. V gene TRBV29-1 combines with J gene TRBJ1-1; tentative D call: TRBD1 (6 bases). The sample was PBMCs or T cells enriched from blood (not recorded which). The clonotype comes from a young woman who had recovered from COVID-19. The CDR3 DNA reads TGCAGCGTTGAAGAGTGGACAGATAACACTGAAGCTTTCTTT. Translating gives CSVEEWTDNTEAFF.